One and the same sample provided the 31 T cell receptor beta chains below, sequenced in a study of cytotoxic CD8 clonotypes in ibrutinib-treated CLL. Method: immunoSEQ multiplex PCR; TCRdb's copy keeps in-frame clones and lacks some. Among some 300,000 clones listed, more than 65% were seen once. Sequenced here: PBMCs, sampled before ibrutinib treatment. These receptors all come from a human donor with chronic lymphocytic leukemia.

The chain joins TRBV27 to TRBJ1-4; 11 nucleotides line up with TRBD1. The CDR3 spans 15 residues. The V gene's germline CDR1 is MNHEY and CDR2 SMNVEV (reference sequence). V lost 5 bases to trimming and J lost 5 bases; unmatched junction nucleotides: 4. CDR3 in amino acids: CASSKWDRGNEKLFF. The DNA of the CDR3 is TGTGCCAGCAGTAAGTGGGACAGGGGGAATGAAAAACTGTTTTTT.

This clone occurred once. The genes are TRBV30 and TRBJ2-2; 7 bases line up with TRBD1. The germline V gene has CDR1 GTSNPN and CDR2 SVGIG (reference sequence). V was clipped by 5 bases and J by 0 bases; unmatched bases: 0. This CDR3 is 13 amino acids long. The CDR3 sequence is CAWGTANTGELFF. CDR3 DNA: TGTGCCTGGGGGACAGCGAACACCGGGGAGCTGTTTTTT.

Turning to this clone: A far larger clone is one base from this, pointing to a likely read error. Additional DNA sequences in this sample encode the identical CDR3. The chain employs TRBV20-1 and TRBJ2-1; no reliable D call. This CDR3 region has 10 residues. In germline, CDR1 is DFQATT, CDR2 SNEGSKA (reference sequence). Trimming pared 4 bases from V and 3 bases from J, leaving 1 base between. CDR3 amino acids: CSANYNEQFF. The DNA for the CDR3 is TGCAGTGCTAACTACAATGAGCAGTTCTTC.

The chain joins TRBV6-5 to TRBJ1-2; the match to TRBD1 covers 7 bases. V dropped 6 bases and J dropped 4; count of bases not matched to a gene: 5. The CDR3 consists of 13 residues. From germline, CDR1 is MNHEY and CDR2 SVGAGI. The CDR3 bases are TGTGCCAGCAGCGACAGGGCGGGCTATGGCTACACCTTC. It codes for CASSDRAGYGYTF.

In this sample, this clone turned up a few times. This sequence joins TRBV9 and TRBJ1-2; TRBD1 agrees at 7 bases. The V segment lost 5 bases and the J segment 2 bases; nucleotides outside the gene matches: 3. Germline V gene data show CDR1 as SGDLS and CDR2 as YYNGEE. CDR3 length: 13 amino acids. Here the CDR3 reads CASRRDSNYGYTF. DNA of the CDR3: TGTGCCAGCAGGCGGGACAGCAACTATGGCTACACCTTC. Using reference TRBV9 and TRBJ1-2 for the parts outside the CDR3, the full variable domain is DSGVTQTPKHLITATGQRVTLRCSPRSGDLSVYWYQQSLDQGLQFLIQYYNGEERAKGNILERFSAQQFPDLHSELNLSSLELGDSALYFCASRRDSNYGYTFGSGTRLTVV.

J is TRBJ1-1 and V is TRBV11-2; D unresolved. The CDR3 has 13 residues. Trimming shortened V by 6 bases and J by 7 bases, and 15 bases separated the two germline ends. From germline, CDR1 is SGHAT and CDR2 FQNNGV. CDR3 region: CASSPIRFYEAFF. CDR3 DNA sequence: TGTGCCAGCAGTCCAATCCGGTTCTATGAAGCTTTCTTT.

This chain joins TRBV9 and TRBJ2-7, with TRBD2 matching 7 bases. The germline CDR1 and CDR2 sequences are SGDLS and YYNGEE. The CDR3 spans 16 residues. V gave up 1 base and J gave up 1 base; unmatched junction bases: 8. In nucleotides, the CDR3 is TGTGCCAGCAGCGTAAATCACCAGCGGGATTCCTACGAGCAGTACTTC. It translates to CASSVNHQRDSYEQYF. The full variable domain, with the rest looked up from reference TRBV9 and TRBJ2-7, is DSGVTQTPKHLITATGQRVTLRCSPRSGDLSVYWYQQSLDQGLQFLIQYYNGEERAKGNILERFSAQQFPDLHSELNLSSLELGDSALYFCASSVNHQRDSYEQYFGPGTRLTVT.

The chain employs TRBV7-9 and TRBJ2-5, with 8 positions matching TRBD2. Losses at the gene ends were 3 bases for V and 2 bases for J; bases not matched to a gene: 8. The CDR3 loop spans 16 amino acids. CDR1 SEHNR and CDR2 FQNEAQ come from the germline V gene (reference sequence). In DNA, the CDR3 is TGTGCCAGCAGCTTTTCAGCGGGAGTTCGGCAAGAGACCCAGTACTTC. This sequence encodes CASSFSAGVRQETQYF.

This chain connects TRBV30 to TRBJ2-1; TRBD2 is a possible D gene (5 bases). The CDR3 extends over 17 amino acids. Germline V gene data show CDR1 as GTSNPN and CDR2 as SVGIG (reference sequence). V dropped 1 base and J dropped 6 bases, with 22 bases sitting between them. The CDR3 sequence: CAWSEGSTSRLTNEQFF. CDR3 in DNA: TGTGCCTGGAGTGAAGGATCAACTAGTCGGTTGACCAATGAGCAGTTCTTC.

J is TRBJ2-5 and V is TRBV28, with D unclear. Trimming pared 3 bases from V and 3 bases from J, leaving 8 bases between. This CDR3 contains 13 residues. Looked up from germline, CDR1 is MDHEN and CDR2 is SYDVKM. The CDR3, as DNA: TGTGCCAGCAGTTTCGGATGGGAAGAGACCCAGTACTTC. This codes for CASSFGWEETQYF.

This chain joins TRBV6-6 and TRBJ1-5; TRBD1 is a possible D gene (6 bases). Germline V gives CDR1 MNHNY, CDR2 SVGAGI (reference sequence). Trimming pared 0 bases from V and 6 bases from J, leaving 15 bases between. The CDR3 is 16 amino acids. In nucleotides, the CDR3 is TGTGCCAGCAGTTACTCGATATCAGGGGAAGGTCAGCCCCAGCATTTT. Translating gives CASSYSISGEGQPQHF.

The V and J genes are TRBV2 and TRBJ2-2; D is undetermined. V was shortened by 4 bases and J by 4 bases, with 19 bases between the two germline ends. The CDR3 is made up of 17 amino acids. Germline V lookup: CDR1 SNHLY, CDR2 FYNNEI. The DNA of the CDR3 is TGTGCCAGCAGTGGGATTGTACCGAATTTGAGCACCGGGGAGCTGTTTTTT. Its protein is CASSGIVPNLSTGELFF.

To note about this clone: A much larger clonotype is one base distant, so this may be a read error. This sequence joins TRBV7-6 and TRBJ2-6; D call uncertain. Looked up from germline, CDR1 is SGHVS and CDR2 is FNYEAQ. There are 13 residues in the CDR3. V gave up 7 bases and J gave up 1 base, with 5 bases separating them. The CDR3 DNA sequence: TGTGCCAGCACCCTGTCTGGGGCCAACGTCCTGACTTTC. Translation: CASTLSGANVLTF.

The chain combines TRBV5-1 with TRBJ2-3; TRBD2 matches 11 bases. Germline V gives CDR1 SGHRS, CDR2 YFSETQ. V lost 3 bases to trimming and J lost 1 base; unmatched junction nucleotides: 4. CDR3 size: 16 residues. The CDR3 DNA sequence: TGCGCCAGCAGCTGGGGACTAGCGGAAGGCACAGATACGCAGTATTTT. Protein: CASSWGLAEGTDTQYF.

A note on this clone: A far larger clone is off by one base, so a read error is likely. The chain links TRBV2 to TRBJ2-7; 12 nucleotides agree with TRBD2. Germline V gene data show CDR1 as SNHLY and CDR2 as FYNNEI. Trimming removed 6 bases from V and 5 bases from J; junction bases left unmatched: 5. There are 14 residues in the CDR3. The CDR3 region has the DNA TGTGCCAGCAGCCAGACTAGCGGGAGCAACGAGCAGTACTTC. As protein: CASSQTSGSNEQYF.

DNA of the CDR3: TGTGCCAGCAGTGAACAGGGGAGCAATCAGCCCCAGCATTTT. Residues: CASSEQGSNQPQHF. The chain combines TRBV28 with TRBJ1-5; 7 bases map to TRBD1. The CDR3 is made up of 14 amino acids. Per germline, CDR1 MDHEN and CDR2 SYDVKM. V was clipped by 5 bases and J by 1 base; unmatched bases: 2. The full variable domain, in which reference TRBV28 and TRBJ1-5 provide the parts outside the CDR3, is DVKVTQSSRYLVKRTGEKVFLECVQDMDHENMFWYRQDPGLGLRLIYFSYDVKMKEKGDIPEGYSVSREKKERFSLILESASTNQTSMYLCASSEQGSNQPQHFGDGTRLSIL.

CDR3 protein: CASSLGRESFYEQYF. CDR3 DNA sequence: TGTGCCAGCAGTCTGGGGAGGGAGTCATTCTACGAGCAGTACTTC. The chain recombines TRBV9 with TRBJ2-7; 7 bases align to TRBD2. CDR1 and CDR2 from the germline V gene are SGDLS and YYNGEE. Trimming removed 5 bases from V and 3 bases from J; junction bases left unmatched: 11. This CDR3 spans 15 amino acids.

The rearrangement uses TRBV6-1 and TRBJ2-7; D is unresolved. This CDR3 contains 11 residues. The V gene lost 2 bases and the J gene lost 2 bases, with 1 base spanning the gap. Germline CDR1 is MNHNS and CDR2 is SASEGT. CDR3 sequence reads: CASSEPYEQYF. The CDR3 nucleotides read TGTGCCAGCAGTGAACCCTACGAGCAGTACTTC.

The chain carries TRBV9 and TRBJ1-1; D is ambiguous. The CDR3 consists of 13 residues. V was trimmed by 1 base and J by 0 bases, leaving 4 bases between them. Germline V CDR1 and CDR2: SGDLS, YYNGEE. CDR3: CASSVYVNTEAFF. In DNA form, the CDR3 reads TGTGCCAGCAGCGTATACGTGAACACTGAAGCTTTCTTT.

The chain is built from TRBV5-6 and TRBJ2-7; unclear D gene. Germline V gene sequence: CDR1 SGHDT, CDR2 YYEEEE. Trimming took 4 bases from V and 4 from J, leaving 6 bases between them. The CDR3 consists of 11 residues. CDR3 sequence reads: CASSITYEQYF. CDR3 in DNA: TGTGCCAGCAGCATTACTTACGAGCAGTACTTC.

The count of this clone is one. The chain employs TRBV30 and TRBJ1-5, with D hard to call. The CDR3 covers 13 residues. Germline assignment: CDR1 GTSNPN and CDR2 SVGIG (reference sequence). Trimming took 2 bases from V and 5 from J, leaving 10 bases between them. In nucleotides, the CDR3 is TGTGCCTGGAGTACCAGGAGCGATCAGCCCCAGCATTTT. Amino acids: CAWSTRSDQPQHF.

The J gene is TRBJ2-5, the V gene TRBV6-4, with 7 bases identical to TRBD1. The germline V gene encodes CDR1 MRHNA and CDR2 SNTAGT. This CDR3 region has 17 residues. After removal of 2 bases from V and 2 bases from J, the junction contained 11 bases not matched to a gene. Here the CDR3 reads CASSDAVQARGQETQYF. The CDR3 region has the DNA TGTGCCAGCAGTGACGCGGTACAGGCCAGGGGGCAAGAGACCCAGTACTTC.

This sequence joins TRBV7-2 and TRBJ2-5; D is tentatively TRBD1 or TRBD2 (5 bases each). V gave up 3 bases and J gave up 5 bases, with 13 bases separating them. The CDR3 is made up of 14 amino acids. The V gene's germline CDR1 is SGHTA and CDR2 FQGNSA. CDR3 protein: CASSFQRGVETQYF. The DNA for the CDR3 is TGTGCCAGCAGCTTCCAGAGGGGCGTCGAGACCCAGTACTTC.

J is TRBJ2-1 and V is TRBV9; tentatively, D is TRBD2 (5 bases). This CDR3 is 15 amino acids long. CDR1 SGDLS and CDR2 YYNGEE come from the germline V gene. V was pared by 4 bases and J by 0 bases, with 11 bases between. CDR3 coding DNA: TGTGCCAGCAGCCTGGACTCAAGCTCCTACAATGAGCAGTTCTTC. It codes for CASSLDSSSYNEQFF.

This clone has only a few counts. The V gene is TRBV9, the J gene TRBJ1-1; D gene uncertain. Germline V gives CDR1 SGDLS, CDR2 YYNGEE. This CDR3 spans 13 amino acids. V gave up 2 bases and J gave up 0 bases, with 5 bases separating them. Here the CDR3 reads CASSVQVNTEAFF. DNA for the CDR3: TGTGCCAGCAGCGTTCAGGTGAACACTGAAGCTTTCTTT.

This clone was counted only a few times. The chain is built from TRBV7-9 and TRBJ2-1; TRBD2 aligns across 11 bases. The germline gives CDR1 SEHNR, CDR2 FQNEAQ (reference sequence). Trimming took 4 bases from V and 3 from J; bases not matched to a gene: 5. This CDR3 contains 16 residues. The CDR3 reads CASSSTLAGGYNEQFF. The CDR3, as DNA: TGTGCCAGCAGCTCTACCCTAGCGGGGGGCTACAATGAGCAGTTCTTC.

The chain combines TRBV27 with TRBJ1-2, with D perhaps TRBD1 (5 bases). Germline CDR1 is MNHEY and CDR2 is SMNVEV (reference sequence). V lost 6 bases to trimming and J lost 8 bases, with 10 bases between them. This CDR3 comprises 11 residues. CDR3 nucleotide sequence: TGTGCCAGCAGGGGGGTGTACGGCTACACCTTC. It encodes CASRGVYGYTF.

CDR3 sequence: CASSYSAVGTEAFF. CDR3 sequence (DNA): TGTGCCAGCAGTTACTCGGCTGTAGGCACTGAAGCTTTCTTT. This chain links TRBV6-5 with TRBJ1-1; no definite D call. The CDR3 is 14 residues long. Germline V gene data show CDR1 as MNHEY and CDR2 as SVGAGI. V shed 0 bases and J shed 4 bases, with 9 bases lying between them.

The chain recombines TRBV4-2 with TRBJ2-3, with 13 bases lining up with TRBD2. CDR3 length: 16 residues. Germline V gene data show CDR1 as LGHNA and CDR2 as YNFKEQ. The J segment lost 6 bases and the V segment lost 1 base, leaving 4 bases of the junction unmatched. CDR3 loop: CASSQGGLAGADTQYF. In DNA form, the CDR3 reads TGTGCCAGCAGCCAAGGTGGACTAGCGGGAGCGGATACGCAGTATTTT.

The CDR3 region is CASGDIGYSNYEQYF. In DNA form, the CDR3 reads TGTGCTAGTGGTGACATAGGTTACAGCAACTACGAGCAGTACTTC. The rearrangement links TRBV12-5 to TRBJ2-7; D gene unclear. The CDR3 is 15 residues long. CDR1 and CDR2 from the germline V gene are LGHNT and FRNRAP. V was shortened by 5 bases and J by 3 bases, with 17 bases between the two germline ends.

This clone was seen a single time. The chain's CDR3 is CASSQDLYGGWYGYTF. CDR3 coding DNA: TGTGCCAGCAGCCAAGATCTGTATGGGGGTTGGTATGGCTACACCTTC. This sequence joins TRBV4-2 and TRBJ1-2; tentative D call: TRBD1 (5 bases). The CDR3 runs to 16 residues. The V gene lost 0 bases and the J gene lost 5 bases, with 16 bases spanning the gap. CDR1 and CDR2 (germline): LGHNA, YNFKEQ.